Here is one TCR beta chain with its context. The entry originates in a study of blood T cell repertoires in COVID-19. Study context: Both acute and convalescent COVID-19 samples were obtained from the United States, Italy and Spain. Nucleic acid was either cDNA or gDNA, and it came from T cells, B-cell-depleted T cells, or PBMCs.

Across 24 US areas, participants ranged in age from about 18 to 100 years. Germline CDR1 is SGHTA and CDR2 is FQGNSA. The CDR3 spans 15 residues. With 5 bases clipped from V and 4 bases from J, the junction kept 3 bases outside the gene matches. Authors' methods: Estimates of nucleated cell counts were drawn from the amplification of reference gene primers. The assay was immunoSEQ multiplex PCR, and TCRdb's table has in-frame clones only and misses some. V, J and clone size derive from that table, while D and trimming were established from the DNA sequence. The data contain 400,000 or so clones, around 87% of them singletons.

This chain joins TRBV7-2 and TRBJ2-1; the match to TRBD2 covers 12 bases. This clonotype originated in a man aged 35 to 55 in a cohort exposed to, infected with or recovered from COVID-19 (not recorded which). Sequencing was carried out using PBMCs or T cells enriched from blood (not recorded which). The CDR3 nucleotides read TGTGCCAGCAGCCGGACTAGCGGGAAATACAATGAGCAGTTCTTC. It codes for CASSRTSGKYNEQFF.